A selection of T cell receptor beta chains follows, all from one sample in a study of T cells after yellow fever vaccination. TCRdb independently ran MiXCR on the 5' RACE reads; one entry per CDR3 protein. The sample gives a few hundred thousand distinct CDR3 sequences, 7.5% to 9% of which show up once; 3% to 4% is in the top ten. The sample consisted of CD4+ T cells sorted from PBMCs, taken 5 days after the yellow fever booster vaccination. The source of these receptors is a man younger than 30 who received the YFV17D yellow fever vaccine. The CDR3 runs from the conserved cysteine through the conserved F or W. Fields, in order: V gene, D gene, J gene, clone size, CDR3 DNA, CDR3 protein. A D gene is named only where the DNA matches it firmly. The listing skips clone size in some rows; elsewhere it reads once, few, many or a size class.

V: TRBV10-3; D: NA; J: TRBJ2-7; size: many; DNA: TGTGCCATCAGTGCAGGCCAGGGCGACACCTACGAGCAGTACTTC; CDR3: CAISAGQGDTYEQYF
V: TRBV4-1; D: TRBD2; J: TRBJ2-1; size: NA; DNA: TGCGCCAGCAGCCAGCGGGCCGGGGGGGTCAATGAGCAGTTCTTC; CDR3: CASSQRAGGVNEQFF
V: TRBV5-1; D: NA; J: TRBJ1-4; size: many; DNA: TGCGCCAGCAGCTTCTTTCCCGGTGAGGATGAAAAACTGTTTTTT; CDR3: CASSFFPGEDEKLFF
V: TRBV29-1; D: NA; J: TRBJ1-1; size: NA; DNA: TGCAGCGCCCCAAACCCGGGCCTCCCCGGGACTGAAGCTTTCTTT; CDR3: CSAPNPGLPGTEAFF
V: TRBV6-1; D: TRBD2; J: TRBJ2-7; size: NA; DNA: TGTGCCAGCAGTGCGGGGACTAGCGGGGGAGTCCGGGAATTC; CDR3: CASSAGTSGGVREF
V: TRBV6-5; D: TRBD1; J: TRBJ1-4; size: few; DNA: TGTGCCAGCAGTCGCTCCGGGACAGGGGGTCGGAAACTGTTTTTT; CDR3: CASSRSGTGGRKLFF
V: TRBV20-1; D: TRBD2; J: TRBJ2-3; size: few; DNA: TGCAGTGCTAGAGTGGCGGGGGGCCTGGGCACAGATACGCAGTATTTT; CDR3: CSARVAGGLGTDTQYF
V: TRBV6-5; D: TRBD1; J: TRBJ1-2; size: many; DNA: TGTGCCAGCAGGGGACAGGGGGACTATGGCTACACCTTC; CDR3: CASRGQGDYGYTF
V: TRBV7-3; D: NA; J: TRBJ2-1; size: few; DNA: TGTGCCAGCAGCTTAATTTCCTACAATGAGCAGTTCTTC; CDR3: CASSLISYNEQFF
V: TRBV4-1; D: NA; J: TRBJ1-5; size: NA; DNA: TGCGCCAGCAGCCAAGATCTTCGTCAGCCCCAGCATTTT; CDR3: CASSQDLRQPQHF
V: TRBV5-1; D: TRBD1; J: TRBJ2-6; size: NA; DNA: TGCGCCAGCAGCTTCACAGGGGTAAACTCTGGGGCCAACGTCCTGACTTTC; CDR3: CASSFTGVNSGANVLTF